A selection of T cell receptor beta chains follows, all from one sample in a study of graft-versus-host responses after intestinal transplantation. The table came from immunoSEQ multiplex PCR; TCRdb's copy has only in-frame clones and leaves some out. The sample contains 12,000 to 15,000 clones, about 74% of which appear only once. This specimen was ileum tissue, taken 16 days after intestinal transplant. These receptors came from a human patient who received an intestinal transplant, so some T cells may come from the graft donor. Each CDR3 is given with its conserved first and last residue. The order of the fields is J gene, V gene, CDR3 protein.

TRBJ1-5	TRBV27	CASGWGGNQPQHF
TRBJ1-2	TRBV12-5	CASGLEGTGSNYGYTF
TRBJ1-2	TRBV6-4	CASIGSGYGYTF
TRBJ2-3	TRBV4-2	CASSQLYRGADTQYF
TRBJ2-5	TRBV6-6	CASSYLGERETQYF
TRBJ2-1	TRBV5-1	CASSLGAGIHEQFF
TRBJ2-2	TRBV5-1	CASLGSRDGELFF
TRBJ2-1	TRBV5-8	CASRILSEGLWFF
TRBJ1-6	TRBV6-1	CASKRLYESPLHF
TRBJ1-2	TRBV4-1	CASSHGLYRTGTLANYGYTF
TRBJ2-2	TRBV2	CASSLSLAGPPTGELFF
TRBJ1-2	TRBV19	CASRTSGLSYGYTF